The text below deals with one T cell receptor beta chain. This specimen belongs to a study of cytomegalovirus exposure and HLA in healthy donors. Sequenced by immunoSEQ multiplex PCR; TCRdb stores in-frame clones only, minus some. The data contain 90,000 to 130,000 clones, approximately 96% of them singletons. The length of the CDR3 is 12 residues. V shed 5 bases and J 3 bases; nucleotides not matched to a gene: 1. Germline V gene lookup returns CDR1 GTSNPN and CDR2 SVGIG (reference sequence). The TCR comes from a woman in her late teens or twenties in good health and CMV-seronegative. Sequencing was carried out using PBMCs. The chain recombines TRBV30 with TRBJ2-3, with TRBD2 matching over 8 bases. The CDR3 sequence is CAWERGTDTQYF. As DNA, the CDR3 is TGTGCCTGGGAGCGGGGGACAGATACGCAGTATTTT.